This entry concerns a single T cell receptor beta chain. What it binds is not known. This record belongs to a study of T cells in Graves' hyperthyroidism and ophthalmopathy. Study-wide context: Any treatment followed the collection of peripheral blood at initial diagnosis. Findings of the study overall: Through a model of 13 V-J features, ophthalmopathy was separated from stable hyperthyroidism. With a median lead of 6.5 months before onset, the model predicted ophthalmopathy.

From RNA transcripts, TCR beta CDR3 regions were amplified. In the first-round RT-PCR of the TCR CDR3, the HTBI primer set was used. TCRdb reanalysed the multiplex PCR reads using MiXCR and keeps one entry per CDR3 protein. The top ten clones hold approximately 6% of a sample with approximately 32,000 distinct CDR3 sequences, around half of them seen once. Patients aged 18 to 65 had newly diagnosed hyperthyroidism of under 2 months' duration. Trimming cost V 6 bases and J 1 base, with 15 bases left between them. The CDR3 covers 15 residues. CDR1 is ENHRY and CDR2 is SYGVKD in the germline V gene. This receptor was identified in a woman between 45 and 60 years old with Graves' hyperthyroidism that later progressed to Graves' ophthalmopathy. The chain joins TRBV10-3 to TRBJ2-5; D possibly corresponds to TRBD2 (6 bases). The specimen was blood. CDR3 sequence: CAISPGGRLQETQYF. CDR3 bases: TGTGCCATCAGCCCCGGGGGTCGCCTCCAAGAGACCCAGTACTTC.